A selection of T cell receptor beta chains follows, all from one sample in a study of blood T cell repertoires in COVID-19. Assay used: immunoSEQ multiplex PCR; TCRdb lists only in-frame clones, some missing. The repertoire holds 140,000 or so clones, with about 80% as singletons. The specimen sequenced was peripheral blood. Receptors originate from a man between 65 and 85 years old who had recovered from COVID-19. CDR3s include the opening cysteine and the closing phenylalanine or tryptophan. The order of the fields is V gene, D gene, J gene, clone size, CDR3 protein, CDR3 DNA. A D gene is named only where the DNA matches it firmly. The size entry is marked missing in some rows and otherwise reads once, few, many or a size class.

>TRBV11-2|TRBD1|TRBJ1-1|NA
CASSSLIRGQTEAFF
TGTGCCAGCAGCTCACTCATTAGGGGGCAAACTGAAGCTTTCTTT
>TRBV12-2|NA|TRBJ1-2|NA
CASRLRDISGWNYGYTF
TGTGCAAGTCGCCTCCGGGACATTTCGGGATGGAACTATGGCTACACCTTC
>TRBV7-9|NA|TRBJ2-1|few
CASSFLAGGSGNEQFF
TGTGCCAGCAGCTTCCTCGCAGGGGGTAGCGGCAATGAGCAGTTCTTC
>TRBV27|TRBD1|TRBJ2-7|NA
CASSFRQGRYEQYF
TGTGCCAGCAGTTTTAGACAGGGTCGCTACGAGCAGTACTTC
>TRBV4-3|TRBD1|TRBJ2-7|NA
CASSQYRGDEQYF
TGCGCCAGCAGCCAATACAGGGGGGACGAGCAGTACTTC
>TRBV7-6|NA|TRBJ1-2|NA
CASSLAGRDYGYTF
TGTGCCAGCAGCTTAGCGGGCAGGGACTATGGCTACACCTTC
>TRBV27|NA|TRBJ1-1|NA
CASSFQGPDTEAFF
TGTGCCAGCAGTTTTCAGGGGCCCGACACTGAAGCTTTCTTT
>TRBV4-3|TRBD2|TRBJ2-1|NA
CASSHPPSGRRTYNEQFF
TGCGCCAGCAGCCACCCCCCCAGCGGGAGGCGCACCTACAATGAGCAATTCTTC
>TRBV7-2|TRBD2|TRBJ2-5|NA
CASSLDGRAGETQYF
TGTGCCAGCAGCTTAGACGGGAGGGCTGGGGAGACCCAGTACTTC
>TRBV3-1/TRBV3-2|TRBD2|TRBJ2-5|NA
CASRRTSGPDMQETQYF
TGTGCCAGCAGGAGGACTAGCGGACCCGACATGCAAGAGACCCAGTACTTC
>TRBV27|NA|TRBJ1-5|few
CASSLLGAQPQHF
TGTGCCAGCAGTCTGTTAGGGGCTCAGCCCCAGCATTTT
>TRBV6-2/TRBV6-3|NA|TRBJ1-2|few
CASSPLRQFANYGYTF
TGTGCCAGCAGTCCATTAAGACAGTTCGCTAACTATGGCTACACCTTC
>TRBV11-2|TRBD1|TRBJ2-1|once
CASSYAQGIGQFF
TGTGCCAGCAGCTACGCACAGGGGATCGGGCAGTTCTTC
>TRBV18|TRBD2|TRBJ2-7|NA
CASSPAISGGGSLPYEQYF
TGTGCCAGCTCACCAGCGATATCGGGCGGCGGGAGCCTCCCCTACGAGCAGTACTTC
>TRBV10-3|NA|TRBJ2-7|NA
CAISESREQYF
TGTGCCATCAGTGAGTCGCGTGAGCAGTACTTC
>TRBV12-3/TRBV12-4|NA|TRBJ2-3|NA
CASSVGLLDTQYF
TGTGCCAGCAGTGTCGGACTTCTGGATACGCAGTATTTT
>TRBV11-2|NA|TRBJ2-3|NA
CASSSVVSLPPDTQYF
TGTGCCAGCAGCTCCGTGGTGAGCCTACCACCGGATACGCAGTATTTT
>TRBV24-1|TRBD1|TRBJ2-2|NA
CATKGAGNTGELFF
TGTGCCACCAAGGGGGCTGGAAACACCGGGGAGCTGTTTTTT
>TRBV2|NA|TRBJ2-1|NA
CASGGREQLYNEQFF
TGTGCCAGCGGTGGTCGGGAGCAACTTTACAATGAGCAGTTCTTC
>TRBV5-1|TRBD1|TRBJ2-5|NA
CASSRTGVQETQYF
TGCGCCAGCAGCCGAACAGGGGTCCAAGAGACCCAGTACTTC
>TRBV3-1/TRBV3-2|NA|TRBJ2-1|NA
CASSQGAPLQFF
TGTGCCAGCAGCCAAGGGGCCCCCTTGCAGTTCTTC
>TRBV13|TRBD1|TRBJ1-2|NA
CASRKTGGNYGYTF
TGTGCCAGCAGGAAAACAGGGGGTAACTATGGCTACACCTTC
>TRBV21-1|NA|TRBJ1-4|NA
CASSGTGLREKLFF
TGTGCCAGCAGCGGGACAGGGCTTCGTGAAAAACTGTTTTTT
>TRBV6-6|NA|TRBJ1-6|NA
CASIGGQQYNSPLHF
TGTGCCAGCATCGGAGGACAGCAGTATAATTCACCCCTCCACTTT
>TRBV7-3|NA|TRBJ2-1|NA
CASSSGHIYNEQFF
TGTGCCAGCAGCTCGGGACATATCTACAATGAGCAGTTCTTC
>TRBV5-1|TRBD1|TRBJ1-1|NA
CASSLGTGATEAFF
TGCGCCAGCAGCTTGGGGACAGGGGCCACTGAAGCTTTCTTT
>TRBV15|NA|TRBJ1-2|NA
CATSRDIQSLYGYTF
TGTGCCACCAGCAGAGATATACAGTCCCTCTATGGCTACACCTTC
>TRBV21-1|NA|TRBJ1-6|NA
CASSLRKRSYNSPLHF
TGTGCCAGCTCGCTGAGAAAGAGGTCCTATAATTCACCCCTCCACTTT
>TRBV13|TRBD1|TRBJ2-5|few
CASSQETGLETQYF
TGTGCCAGCAGCCAAGAGACAGGGTTGGAGACCCAGTACTTC
>TRBV30|TRBD1|TRBJ1-4|NA
CAWSAGQGSEKLFF
TGTGCCTGGAGTGCCGGACAGGGAAGTGAAAAACTGTTTTTT
>TRBV4-2|NA|TRBJ1-2|once
CASSQDPNTYDGYTF
TGTGCCAGCAGCCAAGATCCGAATACCTATGATGGCTACACCTTC
>TRBV11-2|TRBD1|TRBJ2-7|NA
CASSLDSMDPRGIYEQYF
TGTGCCAGCAGCTTAGATTCAATGGACCCCAGGGGGATCTACGAGCAGTACTTC
>TRBV4-1|TRBD1|TRBJ2-7|NA
CASSHGDRESYEQYF
TGCGCCAGCAGCCATGGGGACAGGGAATCTTACGAGCAGTACTTC
>TRBV19|TRBD1|TRBJ2-2|NA
CASSILDREVGELFF
TGTGCCAGTAGTATATTGGACAGGGAGGTCGGGGAGCTGTTTTTT
>TRBV11-2|TRBD2|TRBJ2-7|NA
CASSLEAGGSYEQYF
TGTGCCAGCAGCTTAGAAGCGGGGGGGTCCTACGAGCAGTACTTC
>TRBV9|NA|TRBJ2-4|NA
CASSVQDLAKNIQYF
TGTGCCAGCAGCGTGCAAGACTTAGCCAAAAACATTCAGTACTTC
>TRBV20-1|NA|TRBJ1-3|many
CSGGTSDTIYF
TGCAGTGGGGGCACTTCTGACACCATATATTTT
>TRBV5-6|TRBD1|TRBJ2-7|NA
CASSLRGLSYEQYF
TGTGCCAGCAGCTTGAGGGGGCTGTCCTACGAGCAGTACTTC
>TRBV27|NA|TRBJ2-7|once
CASSSSYEQYF
TGTGCCAGCAGTTCTTCCTACGAGCAGTACTTC
>TRBV5-6|NA|TRBJ1-1|few
CASSFFSMDSLNTEAFF
TGTGCCAGCAGCTTCTTTTCAATGGACAGTTTGAACACTGAAGCTTTCTTT
>TRBV27|NA|TRBJ2-1|NA
CASSPTWQGDNEQFF
TGTGCCAGCAGTCCCACGTGGCAGGGTGACAATGAGCAGTTCTTC
>TRBV5-6|NA|TRBJ2-5|NA
CASRREGQQETQYF
TGTGCCAGCAGACGGGAGGGACAGCAAGAGACCCAGTACTTC
>TRBV7-8|TRBD1|TRBJ1-5|NA
CASSLGQGGPQPQHF
TGTGCCAGCAGCTTGGGACAGGGGGGGCCTCAGCCCCAGCATTTT
>TRBV7-2|TRBD2|TRBJ2-1|once
CASSLERAGGKYNEQFF
TGTGCCAGCAGCTTAGAACGAGCGGGAGGGAAATACAATGAGCAGTTCTTC
>TRBV23-1|NA|TRBJ2-4|few
CASSQGSPEGLAKNIQYF
TGCGCCAGCAGTCAGGGGAGCCCCGAAGGACTAGCCAAAAACATTCAGTACTTC
>TRBV15|TRBD2|TRBJ2-7|NA
CATSSHLAGVDEQYF
TGTGCCACCAGCAGTCACCTAGCGGGAGTAGACGAGCAGTACTTC
>TRBV6-2/TRBV6-3|TRBD2|TRBJ2-1|NA
CASSPASGRPDNEQFF
TGTGCCAGCAGCCCGGCTAGCGGGAGGCCGGATAATGAGCAGTTCTTC
>TRBV5-1|NA|TRBJ2-3|NA
CASSLATWTDTQYF
TGCGCCAGCAGCTTGGCCACTTGGACAGATACGCAGTATTTT
>TRBV20-1|NA|TRBJ2-2|NA
CSASPMTANTGELFF
TGCAGTGCTAGTCCTATGACAGCAAACACCGGGGAGCTGTTTTTT
>TRBV19|NA|TRBJ2-2|NA
CASSILANTGELFF
TGTGCCAGTAGTATATTGGCTAACACCGGGGAGCTGTTTTTT
>TRBV7-9|NA|TRBJ1-4|NA
CASSLGGGINEKLFF
TGTGCCAGCAGCTTAGGGGGCGGAATAAATGAAAAACTGTTTTTT
>TRBV5-1|TRBD2|TRBJ2-1|NA
CASSLTSGAHNEQFF
TGCGCCAGCAGCCTGACTAGCGGGGCCCACAATGAGCAGTTCTTC
>TRBV6-4|NA|TRBJ2-3|few
CASSPSLSNGINTQYF
TGTGCCAGCAGCCCAAGTTTAAGTAACGGGATAAATACGCAGTATTTT
>TRBV9|NA|TRBJ2-7|NA
CASSPLKFSVYEQYF
TGTGCCAGCAGCCCACTAAAGTTCTCGGTCTACGAGCAGTACTTC
>TRBV7-2|NA|TRBJ2-5|many
CASSSTGTQYF
TGTGCCAGCAGCTCCACCGGGACCCAGTACTTC